This T cell receptor beta chain was obtained from a study of graft-versus-host responses after intestinal transplantation. Study overall: Transplant recipients had multivisceral, liver-intestinal, or isolated intestinal grafts.

Study-wide findings and caveats: Recipient bone marrow held GvH clones, some seen earlier in ileum or blood.

Clones were sequenced by immunoSEQ multiplex PCR, and TCRdb holds only the in-frame ones, with some missing. The table has roughly 90,000 clones, about 88% seen once; the top ten hold under 0.3%. Germline values: CDR1 SGHVS, CDR2 FQNEAQ. The length of the CDR3 is 12 residues. V was cut by 10 bases and J by 1 base, with 10 bases left in between. In regard to this clone: The antigen is unknown.

The chain couples TRBV7-8 to TRBJ1-1; D not resolved. The sequences come from unstimulated CD4+ T cells sorted from spleen or lymph node cells, collected before transplant. The clonotype was recovered from a human donor who was the organ donor for an intestinal transplant. The CDR3 spells CATNAWNTEAFF. DNA of the CDR3: TGTGCCACCAATGCGTGGAACACTGAAGCTTTCTTT.